This T cell receptor (beta chain) derives from a study of blood T cell repertoires in COVID-19. Overall study context: Samples taken during acute and convalescent COVID-19 were collected in the United States, Italy and Spain.

How the authors handled the data: Nucleated cell counts were estimated from reference gene primer amplification. Produced via immunoSEQ multiplex PCR; TCRdb's table is partial and in-frame only. D and trimming were read from the DNA, whereas the V and J calls and clone size are those reported in that table. The repertoire holds more than 65,000 clones, with roughly 73% as singletons. Material for sequencing was peripheral blood. This TCR came from a human donor in a cohort sampled during active COVID-19.

The CDR3 reads CASSSPGQLPNYGYTF. In nucleotides, the CDR3 is TGTGCCAGCAGTTCTCCGGGACAGCTGCCTAACTATGGCTACACCTTC. This chain uses TRBV28 with TRBJ1-2, with 7 bases fitting TRBD1. CDR1 and CDR2 (germline): MDHEN, SYDVKM. The CDR3 runs to 16 residues. With V trimmed by 4 bases and J by 0 bases, 8 bases remained unmatched.